The 5 T cell receptor beta chains given below trace back to one sample, sequenced in a study of control samples from healthy donors and cancer patients. Assay used: immunoSEQ multiplex PCR; TCRdb lists only in-frame clones, some missing. The data contain some 140,000 clones, just under 90% of them singletons. The specimen sequenced was PBMCs. The origin of the receptors is a man aged 45-65 years with head and neck cancer.

This chain joins TRBV7-3 and TRBJ1-2; D ambiguous. Germline V gene sequence: CDR1 SGHTA, CDR2 FQGTGA. The CDR3 runs to 13 residues. V shed 5 bases and J shed 1 base, with 8 bases lying between them. CDR3 in amino acids: CASSLGLNYGYTF. The CDR3, as DNA: TGTGCCAGCAGCCTGGGCCTTAACTATGGCTACACCTTC.

The rearrangement uses TRBV10-3 and TRBJ2-2; 9 bases are shared with TRBD2. The CDR3 loop spans 14 amino acids. Looked up from germline, CDR1 is ENHRY and CDR2 is SYGVKD. J lost 6 bases, V lost 6 bases, and 5 bases had no gene match. DNA for the CDR3: TGTGCCATCAGGACCGGGACTAGCCCCGGGGAGCTGTTTTTT. As protein: CAIRTGTSPGELFF.

In its sample, this clone ranks as medium-sized. The chain joins TRBV5-4 to TRBJ2-7; D gene unclear. Germline assignment: CDR1 SGHNT and CDR2 YYREEE (reference sequence). Trimming took 10 bases from V and 2 from J, leaving 10 bases between them. This CDR3 spans 11 amino acids. As DNA, the CDR3 is TGTGCCTTTCATCGGACCTACGAGCAGTACTTC. Its translation: CAFHRTYEQYF.

The chain links TRBV5-1 to TRBJ1-2; 7 positions match TRBD1. The germline gives CDR1 SGHRS, CDR2 YFSETQ. The junction had 7 bases not matched to a gene; V was cut back by 0 bases and J by 8 bases. The CDR3 runs to 14 residues. CDR3 nucleotides: TGCGCCAGCAGCTTGGGACAGGGACGTTCCGGCTACACCTTC. As protein: CASSLGQGRSGYTF.

V and J are TRBV7-2 and TRBJ2-5, with 13 bases fitting TRBD2. V lost 6 bases to trimming and J lost 4 bases; unmatched junction nucleotides: 5. The CDR3 consists of 15 residues. CDR1 and CDR2 from the germline V gene are SGHTA and FQGNSA. CDR3 sequence: CASSSRLAGGETQYF. The CDR3 DNA is TGTGCCAGCAGTTCAAGACTAGCGGGGGGAGAGACCCAGTACTTC. The full variable domain, rest sourced from reference TRBV7-2 and TRBJ2-5, is GAGVSQSPSNKVTEKGKDVELRCDPISGHTALYWYRQSLGQGLEFLIYFQGNSAPDKSGLPSDRFSAERTGGSVSTLTIQRTQQEDSAVYLCASSSRLAGGETQYFGPGTRLLVL.